A selection of T cell receptor beta chains follows, all from one sample in a study of T cells in localized non-small cell lung cancer. Profiled with immunoSEQ multiplex PCR; TCRdb holds only in-frame clones, not every one. The sample lists over 70,000 clones, approximately 90% occurring once. This specimen was PBMCs, taken before any cancer treatment. Every receptor here comes from a woman aged 40-69 years with stage II squamous cell lung carcinoma. The CDR3 runs from the conserved cysteine through the conserved F or W. A D gene is named only where the DNA matches it firmly. Clone size is stated in some rows and not others, as once, few, many or a class when expanded.

TRBJ1-1	TRBV27	NA	once	CASSLEAWTEAFF	TGTGCCAGCAGTTTGGAGGCGTGGACTGAAGCTTTCTTT
TRBJ1-3	TRBV7-8	NA	few	CASGDGRPGNTIYF	TGTGCCAGCGGGGACGGACGTCCTGGAAACACCATATATTTT
TRBJ2-1	TRBV11-3	NA	NA	CASSSASYNEQFF	TGTGCCAGCAGTTCGGCCTCCTACAATGAGCAGTTCTTC
TRBJ2-1	TRBV19	NA	NA	CASSIAYEQFF	TGTGCCAGTAGTATAGCCTATGAGCAGTTCTTC
TRBJ2-1	TRBV15	NA	NA	CATSRKSYNEQFF	TGTGCCACCAGCAGAAAGTCGTACAATGAGCAGTTCTTC
TRBJ2-7	TRBV10-2	NA	NA	CASSEQGTGEQYF	TGCGCCAGCAGTGAGCAGGGTACGGGGGAGCAGTACTTC
TRBJ1-1	TRBV7-6	NA	NA	CASSLEIQYMNTEAFF	TGTGCCAGCAGCTTAGAGATCCAGTACATGAACACTGAAGCTTTCTTT
TRBJ2-5	TRBV10-3	NA	NA	CAIRDSSEETQYF	TGTGCCATCAGGGACTCTAGCGAAGAGACCCAGTACTTC
TRBJ1-2	TRBV28	TRBD1	NA	CASGGQTIYGYTF	TGTGCCAGCGGGGGACAGACTATCTATGGCTACACCTTC
TRBJ1-4	TRBV6-1	NA	NA	CASSDYRTTNEKLFF	TGTGCCAGCAGTGATTACAGGACTACTAATGAAAAACTGTTTTTT
TRBJ1-5	TRBV6-5	NA	NA	CASSSEGGPSNQPQHF	TGTGCCAGCAGTTCCGAGGGTGGCCCTAGCAATCAGCCCCAGCATTTT
TRBJ1-2	TRBV14	NA	NA	CASSQDTRDLGYTF	TGTGCCAGCAGCCAAGATACCAGGGATCTTGGCTACACCTTC
TRBJ1-2	TRBV6-1	NA	NA	CASSEAGWSGADGYTF	TGTGCCAGCAGTGAAGCGGGCTGGTCGGGGGCGGATGGCTACACCTTC
TRBJ1-2	TRBV2	NA	NA	CASSGRGPPTHGYTF	TGTGCCAGCAGTGGTCGAGGTCCCCCTACACATGGCTACACCTTC
TRBJ2-5	TRBV2	NA	NA	CASSDRGWGKETQYF	TGTGCCAGCAGTGATCGGGGTTGGGGGAAAGAGACCCAGTACTTC
TRBJ2-1	TRBV29-1	TRBD2	NA	CSATTSGRGMSYNEQFF	TGCAGCGCTACGACTAGCGGGAGAGGGATGTCCTACAATGAGCAGTTCTTC
TRBJ2-2	TRBV5-4	NA	NA	CASSQGQNTGELFF	TGTGCCAGCAGCCAGGGACAAAACACCGGGGAGCTGTTTTTT
TRBJ2-1	TRBV30	NA	once	CAWSEGGTYNEQFF	TGTGCCTGGAGTGAGGGGGGGACCTACAATGAGCAGTTCTTC
TRBJ2-4	TRBV4-1	TRBD1	NA	CASSQPRDRVNIQYF	TGCGCCAGCAGCCAGCCCCGGGACAGGGTGAACATTCAGTACTTC
TRBJ2-2	TRBV4-2	NA	NA	CASSQSGLTTGELFF	TGTGCCAGCAGCCAGTCGGGACTGACGACCGGGGAGCTGTTTTTT
TRBJ2-2	TRBV27	NA	once	CASSFWVNTGELFF	TGTGCCAGCAGTTTCTGGGTGAACACCGGGGAGCTGTTTTTT
TRBJ2-2	TRBV7-9	NA	once	CASSFGQYTGELFF	TGTGCCAGCAGCTTTGGACAGTACACCGGGGAGCTGTTTTTT
TRBJ1-3	TRBV28	NA	NA	CASRKTGNTIYF	TGTGCCAGCAGAAAGACTGGAAACACCATATATTTT
TRBJ2-2	TRBV10-1	TRBD2	NA	CASSESTGGRTGELFF	TGCGCCAGCAGTGAGAGTACGGGAGGGAGGACCGGGGAGCTGTTTTTT
TRBJ2-3	TRBV6-5	NA	NA	CASSIGDTQYF	TGTGCCAGCAGCATAGGAGATACGCAGTATTTT
TRBJ2-1	TRBV7-2	TRBD2	NA	CASSPSGSSYNEQFF	TGTGCCAGCAGCCCCAGCGGGAGCTCCTACAATGAGCAGTTCTTC
TRBJ2-2	TRBV5-4	NA	few	CASSPRGAVNTGELFF	TGTGCCAGCAGCCCTCGGGGTGCGGTTAACACCGGGGAGCTGTTTTTT
TRBJ1-2	TRBV5-8	NA	NA	CASSFRGYTF	TGTGCCAGCAGCTTTAGGGGCTACACCTTC
TRBJ1-5	TRBV5-5	NA	NA	CASSLRDTANQPQHF	TGTGCCAGCAGCTTAAGGGACACTGCCAATCAGCCCCAGCATTTT
TRBJ1-2	TRBV20-1	NA	NA	CSATGKYGYTF	TGCAGTGCTACAGGGAAGTATGGCTACACCTTC
TRBJ1-4	TRBV5-1	NA	many	CASSPLEGSSSSNEKLFF	TGCGCCAGCAGCCCCTTAGAGGGGAGTTCTTCTTCTAATGAAAAACTGTTTTTT
TRBJ2-7	TRBV7-8	NA	once	CASSQTTHTYEQYF	TGTGCCAGCAGCCAAACGACTCATACCTACGAGCAGTACTTC
TRBJ2-1	TRBV5-1	NA	few	CASSLGLPDSSYNEQFF	TGCGCCAGCAGCTTGGGACTACCAGATAGCTCCTACAATGAGCAGTTCTTC
TRBJ2-7	TRBV10-1	NA	NA	CASSVGQTYEQYF	TGCGCCAGCAGTGTCGGACAGACCTACGAGCAGTACTTC
TRBJ2-6	TRBV7-9	NA	NA	CASSLNGGDVLTF	TGTGCCAGCAGCTTGAACGGCGGGGACGTCCTGACTTTC
TRBJ1-1	TRBV5-1	NA	NA	CASSSSNVAEAFF	TGCGCCAGCAGCTCGTCAAACGTCGCTGAAGCTTTCTTT
TRBJ2-7	TRBV28	NA	NA	CASSLSPGLREQYF	TGTGCCAGCAGTTTATCCCCAGGCCTCCGCGAGCAGTACTTC
TRBJ1-6	TRBV5-4	NA	once	CASSQAPGGGNSPLHF	TGTGCCAGCAGCCAAGCTCCTGGGGGCGGTAATTCACCCCTCCACTTT
TRBJ2-1	TRBV19	TRBD2	NA	CASSILSGRSVDEQFF	TGTGCCAGTAGTATCCTTAGCGGGAGATCCGTTGACGAGCAGTTCTTC
TRBJ1-1	TRBV10-3	NA	NA	CAVGGGGGTEAFF	TGTGCCGTGGGGGGGGGTGGCGGCACTGAAGCTTTCTTT
TRBJ1-6	TRBV5-4	NA	NA	CASSLSPYNSPLHF	TGTGCCAGCAGCTTAAGCCCATATAATTCACCCCTCCACTTT
TRBJ2-3	TRBV29-1	NA	NA	CSVGRGSNTDTQYF	TGCAGCGTTGGGAGGGGAAGCAACACAGATACGCAGTATTTT
TRBJ1-2	TRBV6-6	NA	few	CASSYSSRDYGYTF	TGTGCCAGCAGTTACTCGAGCAGGGACTATGGCTACACCTTC
TRBJ1-5	TRBV19	TRBD1	NA	CASSTNRDRANQPQHF	TGTGCCAGTAGTACTAACCGGGACAGGGCCAATCAGCCCCAGCATTTT
TRBJ1-1	TRBV4-3	NA	NA	CASSQADPGYTEAFF	TGCGCCAGCAGCCAAGCCGATCCGGGATACACTGAAGCTTTCTTT
TRBJ1-5	TRBV28	TRBD1	NA	CASSSMDRVNQPQHF	TGTGCCAGCAGTTCCATGGACAGGGTAAATCAGCCCCAGCATTTT
TRBJ1-5	TRBV28	NA	NA	CASSPLGNQPQHF	TGTGCCAGCAGCCCCCTAGGCAATCAGCCCCAGCATTTT
TRBJ2-7	TRBV6-6	NA	NA	CASSSPTLSSYEQYF	TGTGCCAGCAGTTCCCCGACTCTTAGCTCCTACGAGCAGTACTTC
TRBJ1-1	TRBV29-1	NA	NA	CSAWAKMNTEAFF	TGCAGCGCATGGGCCAAAATGAACACTGAAGCTTTCTTT